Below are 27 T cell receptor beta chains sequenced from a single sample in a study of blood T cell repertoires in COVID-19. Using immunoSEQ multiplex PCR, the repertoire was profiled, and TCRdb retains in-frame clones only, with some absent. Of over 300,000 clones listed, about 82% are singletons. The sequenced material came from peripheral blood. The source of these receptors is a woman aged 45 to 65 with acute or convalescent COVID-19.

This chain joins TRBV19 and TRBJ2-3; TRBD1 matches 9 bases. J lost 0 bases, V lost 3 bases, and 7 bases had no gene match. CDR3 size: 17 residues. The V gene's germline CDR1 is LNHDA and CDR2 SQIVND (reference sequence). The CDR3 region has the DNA TGTGCCAGTAGTATTTTCGGGACAGGGTCGAGCACAGATACGCAGTATTTT. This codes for CASSIFGTGSSTDTQYF.

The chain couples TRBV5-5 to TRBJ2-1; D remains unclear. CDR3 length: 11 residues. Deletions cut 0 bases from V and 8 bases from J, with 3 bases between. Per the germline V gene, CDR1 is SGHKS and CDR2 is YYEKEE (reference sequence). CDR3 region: CASSLDYEQFF. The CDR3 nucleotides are TGTGCCAGCAGCTTGGACTATGAGCAGTTCTTC.

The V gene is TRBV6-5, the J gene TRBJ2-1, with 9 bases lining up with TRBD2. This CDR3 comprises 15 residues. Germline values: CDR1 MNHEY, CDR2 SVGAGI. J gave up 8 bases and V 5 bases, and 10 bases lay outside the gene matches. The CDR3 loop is CASSRGTSSWYEQFF. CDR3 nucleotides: TGTGCCAGCAGTCGCGGGACTAGCAGTTGGTATGAGCAGTTCTTC.

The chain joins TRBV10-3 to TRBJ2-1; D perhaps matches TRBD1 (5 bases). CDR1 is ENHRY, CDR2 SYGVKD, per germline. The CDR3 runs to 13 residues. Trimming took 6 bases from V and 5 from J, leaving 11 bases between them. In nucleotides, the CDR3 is TGTGCCATCAGCGGCCTAGGGGACAATGAGCAGTTCTTC. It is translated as CAISGLGDNEQFF.

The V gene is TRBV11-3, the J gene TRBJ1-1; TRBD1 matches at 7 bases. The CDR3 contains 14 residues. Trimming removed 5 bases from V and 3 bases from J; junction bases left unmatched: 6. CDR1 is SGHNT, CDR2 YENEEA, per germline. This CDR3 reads CASSPQGSDTEAFF. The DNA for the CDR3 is TGTGCCAGCAGCCCACAGGGGTCGGACACTGAAGCTTTCTTT.

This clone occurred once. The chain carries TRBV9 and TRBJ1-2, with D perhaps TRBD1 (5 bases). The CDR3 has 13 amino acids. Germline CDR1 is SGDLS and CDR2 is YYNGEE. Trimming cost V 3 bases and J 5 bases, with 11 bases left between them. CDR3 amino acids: CASSGQGGYGYTF. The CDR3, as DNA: TGTGCCAGCAGCGGTCAGGGTGGATATGGCTACACCTTC.

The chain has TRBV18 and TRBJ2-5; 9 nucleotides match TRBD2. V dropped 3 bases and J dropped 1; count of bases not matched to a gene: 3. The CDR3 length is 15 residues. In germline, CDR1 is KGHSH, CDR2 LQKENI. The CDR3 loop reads CASSPRGGVQETQYF. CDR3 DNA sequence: TGTGCCAGCTCACCGCGGGGGGGCGTCCAAGAGACCCAGTACTTC.

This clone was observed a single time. CDR3 loop: CASSYRDRWTDTQYF. CDR3 sequence (DNA): TGTGCCAGCAGCTACCGGGACAGGTGGACAGATACGCAGTATTTT. The V gene is TRBV13, the J gene TRBJ2-3, with 8 bases aligning to TRBD1. Losses at the gene ends were 4 bases for V and 3 bases for J; bases not matched to a gene: 6. This CDR3 is 15 amino acids long. Germline lookup yields CDR1 PRHDT and CDR2 FYEKMQ (reference sequence).

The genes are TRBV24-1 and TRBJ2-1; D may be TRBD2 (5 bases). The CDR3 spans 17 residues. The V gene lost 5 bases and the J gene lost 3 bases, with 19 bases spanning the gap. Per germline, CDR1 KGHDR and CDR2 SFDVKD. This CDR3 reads CATSATPRAVDYNEQFF. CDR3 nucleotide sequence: TGTGCCACCAGTGCCACCCCGAGGGCAGTCGACTACAATGAGCAGTTCTTC.

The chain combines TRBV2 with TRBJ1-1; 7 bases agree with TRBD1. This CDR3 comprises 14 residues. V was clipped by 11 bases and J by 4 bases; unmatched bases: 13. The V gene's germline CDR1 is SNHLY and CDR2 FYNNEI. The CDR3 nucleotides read TGTGCCGATAGCACTCTGACAGGGCCCACTGAAGCTTTCTTT. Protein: CADSTLTGPTEAFF. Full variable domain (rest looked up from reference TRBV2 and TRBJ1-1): EPEVTQTPSHQVTQMGQEVILRCVPISNHLYFYWYRQILGQKVEFLVSFYNNEISEKSEIFDDQFSVERPDGSNFTLKIRSTKLEDSAMYFCADSTLTGPTEAFFGQGTRLTVV.

The CDR3 DNA sequence: TGTGCCAGCAGCTTTTTGCAGGGACTAGTGGGCAATGAGCAGTTCTTC. Its protein product is CASSFLQGLVGNEQFF. The V call is TRBV5-4, the J call TRBJ2-1, with 8 bases identical to TRBD2. The CDR3 spans 16 residues. V lost 2 bases to trimming and J lost 6 bases; unmatched junction nucleotides: 10. Germline loops: CDR1 SGHNT, CDR2 YYREEE (reference sequence).

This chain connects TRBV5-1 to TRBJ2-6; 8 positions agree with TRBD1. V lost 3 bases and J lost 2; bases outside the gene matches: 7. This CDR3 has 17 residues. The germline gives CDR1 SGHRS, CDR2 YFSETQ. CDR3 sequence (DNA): TGCGCCAGCAGCTCGACAGGGGTGAATACTGGGGCCAACGTCCTGACTTTC. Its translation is CASSSTGVNTGANVLTF.

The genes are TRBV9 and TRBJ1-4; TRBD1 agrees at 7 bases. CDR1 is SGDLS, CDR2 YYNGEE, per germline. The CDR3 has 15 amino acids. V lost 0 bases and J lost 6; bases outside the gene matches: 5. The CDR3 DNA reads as TGTGCCAGCAGCGTAGCAGGGGGGCGGGATGAAAAACTGTTTTTT. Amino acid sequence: CASSVAGGRDEKLFF.

The CDR3 region has the DNA TGTGCCAGCAGGCCAACAGGGGGCGCGTTGCGCGGCTACACCTTC. Residues: CASRPTGGALRGYTF. The chain employs TRBV28 and TRBJ1-2; 9 bases agree with TRBD1. The CDR3 length is 15 residues. Germline V lookup: CDR1 MDHEN, CDR2 SYDVKM. V shed 6 bases, J shed 8 bases, and the junction held 13 bases outside the gene matches.

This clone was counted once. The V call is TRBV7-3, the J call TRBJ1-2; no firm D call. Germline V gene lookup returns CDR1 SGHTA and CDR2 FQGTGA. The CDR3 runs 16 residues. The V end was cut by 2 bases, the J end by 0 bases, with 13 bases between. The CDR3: CASSLGPAFANYGYTF. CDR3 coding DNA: TGTGCCAGCAGCTTAGGGCCGGCATTCGCTAACTATGGCTACACCTTC.

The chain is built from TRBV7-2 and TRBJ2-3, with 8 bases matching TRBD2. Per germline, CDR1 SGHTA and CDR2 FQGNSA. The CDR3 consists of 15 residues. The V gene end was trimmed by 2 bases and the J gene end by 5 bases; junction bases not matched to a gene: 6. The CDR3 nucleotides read TGTGCCAGCAGCTTAACGGGAGGGTATCTAGATACGCAGTATTTT. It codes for CASSLTGGYLDTQYF.

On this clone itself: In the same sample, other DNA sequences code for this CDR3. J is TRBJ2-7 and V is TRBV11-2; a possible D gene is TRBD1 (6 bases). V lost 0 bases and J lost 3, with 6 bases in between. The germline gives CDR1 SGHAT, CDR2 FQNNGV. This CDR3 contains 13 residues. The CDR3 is CASSLDRGYEQYF. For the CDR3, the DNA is TGTGCCAGCAGCTTAGACAGGGGCTACGAGCAGTACTTC.

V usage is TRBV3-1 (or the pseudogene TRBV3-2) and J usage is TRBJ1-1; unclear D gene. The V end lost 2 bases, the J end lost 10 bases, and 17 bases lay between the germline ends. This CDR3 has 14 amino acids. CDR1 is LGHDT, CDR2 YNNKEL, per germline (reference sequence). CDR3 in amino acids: CASSQHSPAWAAFF. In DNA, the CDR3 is TGTGCCAGCAGCCAACATAGTCCGGCCTGGGCAGCTTTCTTT.

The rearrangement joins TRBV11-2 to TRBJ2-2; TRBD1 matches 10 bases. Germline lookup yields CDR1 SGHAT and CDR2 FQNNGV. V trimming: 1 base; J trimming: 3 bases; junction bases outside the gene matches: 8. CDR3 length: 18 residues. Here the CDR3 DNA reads TGTGCCAGCAGCTTAGGCGCCGACAGGGGGCGCCACACCGGGGAGCTGTTTTTT. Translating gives CASSLGADRGRHTGELFF. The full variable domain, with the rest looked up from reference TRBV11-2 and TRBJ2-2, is EAGVAQSPRYKIIEKRQSVAFWCNPISGHATLYWYQQILGQGPKLLIQFQNNGVVDDSQLPKDRFSAERLKGVDSTLKIQPAKLEDSAVYLCASSLGADRGRHTGELFFGEGSRLTVL.

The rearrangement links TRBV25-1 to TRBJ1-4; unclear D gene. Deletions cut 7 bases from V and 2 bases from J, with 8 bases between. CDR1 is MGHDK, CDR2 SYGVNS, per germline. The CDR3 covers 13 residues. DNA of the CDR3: TGTGCCAGCATGCGGGGTACTAATGAAAAACTGTTTTTT. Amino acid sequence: CASMRGTNEKLFF. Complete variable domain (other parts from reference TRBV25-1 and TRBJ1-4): EADIYQTPRYLVIGTGKKITLECSQTMGHDKMYWYQQDPGMELHLIHYSYGVNSTEKGDLSSESTVSRIRTEHFPLTLESARPSHTSQYLCASMRGTNEKLFFGSGTQLSVL.

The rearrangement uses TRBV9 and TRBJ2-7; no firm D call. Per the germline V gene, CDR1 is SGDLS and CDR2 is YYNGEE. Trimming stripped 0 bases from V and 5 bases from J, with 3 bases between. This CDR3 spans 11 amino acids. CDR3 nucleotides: TGTGCCAGCAGCGTAGCTGACGAGCAGTACTTC. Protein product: CASSVADEQYF. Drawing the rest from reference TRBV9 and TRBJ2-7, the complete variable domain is DSGVTQTPKHLITATGQRVTLRCSPRSGDLSVYWYQQSLDQGLQFLIQYYNGEERAKGNILERFSAQQFPDLHSELNLSSLELGDSALYFCASSVADEQYFGPGTRLTVT.

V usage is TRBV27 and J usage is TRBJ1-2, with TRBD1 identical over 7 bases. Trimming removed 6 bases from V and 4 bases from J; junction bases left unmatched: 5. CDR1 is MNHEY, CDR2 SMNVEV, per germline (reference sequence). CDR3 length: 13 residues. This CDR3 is CASRPDRTYGYTF. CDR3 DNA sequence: TGTGCCAGCAGGCCGGACAGGACCTATGGCTACACCTTC.

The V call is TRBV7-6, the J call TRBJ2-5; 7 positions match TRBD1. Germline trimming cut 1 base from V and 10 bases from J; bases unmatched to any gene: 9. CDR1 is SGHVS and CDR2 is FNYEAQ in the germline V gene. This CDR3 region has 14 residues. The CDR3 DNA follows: TGTGCCAGCAGCTTAGAAGACCGACAGGGAGACCAGTACTTC. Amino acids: CASSLEDRQGDQYF.

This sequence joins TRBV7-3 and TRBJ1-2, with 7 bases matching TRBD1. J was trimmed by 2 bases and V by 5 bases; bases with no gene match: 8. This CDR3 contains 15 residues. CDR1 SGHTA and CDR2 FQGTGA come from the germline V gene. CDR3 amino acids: CASSPSSTGNYGYTF. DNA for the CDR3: TGTGCCAGCAGCCCGAGTTCGACAGGGAACTATGGCTACACCTTC. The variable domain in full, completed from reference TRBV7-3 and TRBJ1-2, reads GAGVSQTPSNKVTEKGKYVELRCDPISGHTALYWYRQSLGQGPEFLIYFQGTGAADDSGLPNDRFFAVRPEGSVSTLKIQRTERGDSAVYLCASSPSSTGNYGYTFGSGTRLTVV.

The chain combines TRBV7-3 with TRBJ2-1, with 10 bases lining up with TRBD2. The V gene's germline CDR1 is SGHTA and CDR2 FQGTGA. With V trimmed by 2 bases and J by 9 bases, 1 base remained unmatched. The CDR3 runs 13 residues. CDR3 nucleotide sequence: TGTGCCAGCAGCTTATGGACTAGCGGTGAGCAGTTCTTC. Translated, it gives CASSLWTSGEQFF.

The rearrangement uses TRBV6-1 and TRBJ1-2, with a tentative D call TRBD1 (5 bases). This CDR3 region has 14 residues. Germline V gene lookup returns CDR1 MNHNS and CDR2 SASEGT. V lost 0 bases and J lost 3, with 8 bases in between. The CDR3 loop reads CASSEAGGDYGYTF. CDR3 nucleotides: TGTGCCAGCAGTGAAGCGGGGGGAGACTATGGCTACACCTTC.

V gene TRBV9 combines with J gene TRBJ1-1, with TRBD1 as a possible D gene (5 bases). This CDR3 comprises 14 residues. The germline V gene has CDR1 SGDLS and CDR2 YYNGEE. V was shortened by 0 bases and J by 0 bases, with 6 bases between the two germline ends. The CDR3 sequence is CASSVEQVNTEAFF. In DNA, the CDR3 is TGTGCCAGCAGCGTAGAACAGGTGAACACTGAAGCTTTCTTT. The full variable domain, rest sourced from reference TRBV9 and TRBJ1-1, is DSGVTQTPKHLITATGQRVTLRCSPRSGDLSVYWYQQSLDQGLQFLIQYYNGEERAKGNILERFSAQQFPDLHSELNLSSLELGDSALYFCASSVEQVNTEAFFGQGTRLTVV.